This TCR beta chain was recovered during a study of T cells after yellow fever vaccination. This clonotype was observed a few times. The antigen is undetermined. Germline CDR1 and CDR2: GTSNPN and SVGIG (reference sequence). The CDR3 loop spans 13 amino acids. The V and J ends lost 4 bases and 1 base respectively, with 11 bases between them. Study-wide points: Bulk-population clonotypes that are abundant could appear as contaminants in FACS-sorted repertoires. Reappearance after the booster was observed for most primary-vaccination clones (about 95% CD4, less than 90% CD8). Across the CD4 and CD8 compartments, a small share of clonotypes was present in both.

Conversion of TCR transcripts into cDNA relied on 5'RACE template switching, which added a universal primer site and UMIs. From the 5' RACE reads, TCRdb called clonotypes with MiXCR, one entry per CDR3 protein. Of under 600,000 distinct CDR3 sequences listed, 20% to 25% are singletons. The rearrangement links TRBV30 to TRBJ2-7; unclear D gene. Sequencing was performed on PBMCs, taken 20 to 25 days after the first yellow fever vaccination. The TCR sequence derives from a man between 18 and 35 years old who received the YFV17D yellow fever vaccine. In nucleotides, the CDR3 is TGTGCCTGGACGGACGGGTCTTCCTACGAGCAGTACTTC. Translation gives CAWTDGSSYEQYF.